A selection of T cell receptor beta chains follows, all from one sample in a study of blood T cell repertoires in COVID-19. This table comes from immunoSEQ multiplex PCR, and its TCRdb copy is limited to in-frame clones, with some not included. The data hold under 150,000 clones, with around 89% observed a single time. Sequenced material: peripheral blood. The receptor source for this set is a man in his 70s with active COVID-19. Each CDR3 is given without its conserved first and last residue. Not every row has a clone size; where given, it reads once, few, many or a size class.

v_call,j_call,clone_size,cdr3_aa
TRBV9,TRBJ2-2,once,ASSVASSTGELF
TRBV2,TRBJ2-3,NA,ASSGTRYTDTQY
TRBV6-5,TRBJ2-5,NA,ASRTGTYLPY
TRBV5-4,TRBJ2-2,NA,ASSFRGNTGELF
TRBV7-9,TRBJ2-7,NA,ASSPGQGVTYEQY
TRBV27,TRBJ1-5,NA,ASSLRQGNQPQH
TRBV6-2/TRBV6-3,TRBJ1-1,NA,ASSWIGINGEAF
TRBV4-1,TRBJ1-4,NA,ASSQEGGRGEKLF
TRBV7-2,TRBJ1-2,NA,ASSLPTGHNYGYT
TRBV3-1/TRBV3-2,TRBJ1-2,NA,ASSHDRGYNYGYT
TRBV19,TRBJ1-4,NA,ASSIPGRGQEKLF
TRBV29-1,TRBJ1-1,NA,SALGTMNTEAF
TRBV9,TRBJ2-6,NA,ASSAKQGDSGANVLT
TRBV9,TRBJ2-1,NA,ASSVWEEDEQF
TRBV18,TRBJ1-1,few,ASQGGLNTEAF
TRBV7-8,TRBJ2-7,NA,ASSFRDRGSYEQY
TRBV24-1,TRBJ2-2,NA,ATSDFRGTGELF
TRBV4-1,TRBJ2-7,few,ASSHMWEGLYEQY
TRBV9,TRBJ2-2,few,ASSVREGATGELF
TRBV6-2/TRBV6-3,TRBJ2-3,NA,ASSYELYTQY
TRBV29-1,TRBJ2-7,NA,SVHRGREQY
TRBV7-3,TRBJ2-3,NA,ASSSSGSPGDTQY
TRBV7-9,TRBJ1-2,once,ASVGTGVYGYT
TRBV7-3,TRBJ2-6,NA,ASSSQGFGANVLT
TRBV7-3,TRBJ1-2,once,ASSIPGYGYT
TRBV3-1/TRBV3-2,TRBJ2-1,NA,ASGGQSGSGEQF
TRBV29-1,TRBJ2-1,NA,SGSGSSYNEQF
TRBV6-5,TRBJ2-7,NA,ASGTGSRNSYEQY
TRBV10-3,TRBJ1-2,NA,AISDSGQIYGYT
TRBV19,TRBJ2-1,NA,ASSILGSNNEQF
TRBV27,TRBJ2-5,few,ASSFGGRETQY
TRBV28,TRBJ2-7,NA,ASSFSGTSYEQY
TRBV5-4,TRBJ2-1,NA,ASTSGRGSYNEQF
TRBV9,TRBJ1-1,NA,ASSVDGQGVNTEAF
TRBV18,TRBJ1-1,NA,ASSPTLEGAWTEAF
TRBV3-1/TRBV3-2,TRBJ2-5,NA,ASSQGGGGIRTQY
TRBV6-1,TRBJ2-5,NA,ASSEVLAGARQETQY
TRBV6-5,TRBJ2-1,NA,ASMFVAGSYNEQF
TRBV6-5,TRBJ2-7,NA,ASSRAGKSREQY
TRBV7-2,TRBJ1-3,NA,ASSLDTSTGNTIY
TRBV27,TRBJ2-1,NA,ASSLSSGRNNEQF